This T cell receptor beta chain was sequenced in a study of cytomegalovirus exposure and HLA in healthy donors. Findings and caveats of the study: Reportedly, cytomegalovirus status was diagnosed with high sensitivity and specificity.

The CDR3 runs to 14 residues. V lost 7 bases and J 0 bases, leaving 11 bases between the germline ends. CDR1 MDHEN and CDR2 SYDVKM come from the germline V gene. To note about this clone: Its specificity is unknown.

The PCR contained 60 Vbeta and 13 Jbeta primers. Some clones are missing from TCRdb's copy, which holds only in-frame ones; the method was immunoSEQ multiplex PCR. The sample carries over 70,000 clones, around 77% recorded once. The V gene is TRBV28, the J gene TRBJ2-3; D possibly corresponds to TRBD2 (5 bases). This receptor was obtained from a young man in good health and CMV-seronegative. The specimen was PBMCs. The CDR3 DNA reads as TGTGCCAGCACCGGTCCGGGGAGCACAGATACGCAGTATTTT. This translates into CASTGPGSTDTQYF.